This TCR beta chain was obtained from a study of shared T cell receptors in the human thymus. Profiling relied on immunoSEQ multiplex PCR, and the TCRdb table lists in-frame clones only, not all of them. The sample yields hundreds of thousands of clones, about 89% seen once. The CDR3 loop spans 18 amino acids. Trimming removed 3 bases at V and 6 bases at J, with 21 bases between. The germline CDR1 and CDR2 sequences are MDHEN and SYDVKM. This clone was detected only a few times. These data also featured in a second study, about human thymus T cells.

The sample consisted of thymocytes. This TCR derives from a boy younger than two with a congenital heart defect. The gene calls are TRBV28 and TRBJ1-6; the D gene is possibly TRBD1 (5 bases). This chain's CDR3 is CASSFNRGPGLFNSPLHF. The CDR3 DNA reads as TGTGCCAGCAGTTTTAATAGGGGCCCCGGCCTTTTTAATTCACCCCTCCACTTT.